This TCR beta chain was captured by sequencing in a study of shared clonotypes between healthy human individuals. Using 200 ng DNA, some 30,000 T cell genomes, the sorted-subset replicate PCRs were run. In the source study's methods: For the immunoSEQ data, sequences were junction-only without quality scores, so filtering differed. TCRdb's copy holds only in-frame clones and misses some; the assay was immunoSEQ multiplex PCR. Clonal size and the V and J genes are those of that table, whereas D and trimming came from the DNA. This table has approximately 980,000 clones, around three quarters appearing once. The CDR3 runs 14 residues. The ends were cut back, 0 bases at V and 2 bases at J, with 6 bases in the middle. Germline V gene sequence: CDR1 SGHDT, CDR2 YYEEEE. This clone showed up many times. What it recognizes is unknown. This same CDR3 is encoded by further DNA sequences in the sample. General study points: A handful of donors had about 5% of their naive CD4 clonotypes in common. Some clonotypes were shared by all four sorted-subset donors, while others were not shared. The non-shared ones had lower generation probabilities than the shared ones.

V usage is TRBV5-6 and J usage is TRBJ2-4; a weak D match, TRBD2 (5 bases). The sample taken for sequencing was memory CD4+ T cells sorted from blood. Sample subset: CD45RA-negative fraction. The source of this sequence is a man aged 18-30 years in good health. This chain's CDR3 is CASSLGGPKNIQYF. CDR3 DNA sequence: TGTGCCAGCAGCTTGGGAGGGCCCAAAAACATTCAGTACTTC.